This T cell receptor (beta chain) was retrieved from a study of CXCR3-negative and CXCR3-positive naive CD8 T cells. Findings and limits, study-wide: Naive cells that were CXCR3-negative or CXCR3-positive used TRBV-TRBJ genes alike, while memory cells diverged. Naive cells that were CXCR3-positive had more hydrophobic TRB CDR3s (compared with CXCR3-negative naive cells).

As to this clonotype: The antigen is unknown.

Libraries of TRB cDNA were made by 5' RACE and carried UMIs. TCRdb reanalyzed the 5' RACE reads and collapses them to one entry per CDR3 protein, without DNA. This sample's clone table lists 65,000 to 75,000 distinct CDR3 sequences. Sequencing was carried out using naive CXCR3- CD8+ T cells from blood. Subset meaning: CD45RO-CCR7+CD27+CD95- naive CD8+ T cells lacking CXCR3 (TNR3-). The origin of this receptor is a human donor in good health. Some clones in this sample may be carry-over from other donors' samples.

CDR3 protein: CASSSRGSGSEYEQYF. The chain uses TRBV2 and TRBJ2-7; TCRdb's D call of TRBD2 is untestable without DNA. Germline CDR1 reads SNHLY; CDR2 reads FYNNEI. The CDR3 covers 16 residues.